Many counts were recorded for the clone carrying this T cell receptor beta chain. Its matching antigen is unknown. This sample is drawn from a study of T-cell reconstitution after alpha-beta-depleted transplantation in children. The study, taken as a whole, reports: As was reported, about two months after transplant, alpha-beta T cells came from several hundred expanded graft clones. Among T cells one year after transplant, newly produced cells accounted for most counts and diversity. The origin of high day-60 TCRbeta diversity in some patients lay in surviving recipient T cells and thymic progenitors.

The CDR3 is 12 residues long. V was trimmed by 11 bases and J by 9 bases, leaving 17 bases between them. From germline, CDR1 is MDHEN and CDR2 SYDVKM. The TCRbeta library was prepared with unique molecular identifiers. MiXCR, run by TCRdb on the PCR reads, gives a single entry per CDR3 protein. Of around 490,000 distinct CDR3 sequences in the sample, about an eighth were seen once. This receptor was obtained from a female patient aged 2-15 years who had a stem cell transplant for aplastic anemia, so the T cells may come from the graft donor. This sample comprised PBMCs, mostly from graft donor cells, obtained 180 days after TCRalphabeta/CD19-depleted stem cell transplant. This chain connects TRBV28 to TRBJ2-4; D possibly uses TRBD1 or TRBD2 (5 bases each). This CDR3 is CALRDARGIQYF. In nucleotides, the CDR3 is TGTGCCCTCCGGGACGCGAGGGGCATTCAGTACTTC.